This is a list of T cell receptor beta chains from one sample in a study of shared clonotypes between healthy human individuals. The table came from immunoSEQ multiplex PCR; TCRdb's copy has only in-frame clones and leaves some out. This table has a few million clones, around 94% appearing once. Sequenced material: naive CD4+ T cells sorted from blood. The receptor set was obtained from a man aged 18 to 29 in good health. The CDR3 runs from the conserved cysteine through the conserved F or W. The D gene is left open where the match is weak. Clone size is given for some rows only: seen once, a few or many times, or a class if the clone is expanded.

abundance	d_gene	v_gene	j_gene	CDR3nt	CDR3aa
-	-	TRBV6-1	TRBJ1-5	TGTGCCAGCACCTCGGGGGGGAGAGGACAGCCCCAGCATTTT	CASTSGGRGQPQHF
-	-	TRBV11-1	TRBJ2-7	TGTGCCAGCAGCTTAGGAGCATACGAGCAGTACTTC	CASSLGAYEQYF
-	-	TRBV6-5	TRBJ1-1	TGTGCCAGCAGTTACGGGCAAACGCGGACTGAAGCTTTCTTT	CASSYGQTRTEAFF
-	-	TRBV10-3	TRBJ1-2	TGTGCCATCAGTGAAAACAGGGTCGGCTATGGCTACACCTTC	CAISENRVGYGYTF
-	TRBD2	TRBV6-6	TRBJ2-1	TGTGCCAGCAGTTACCGGCGGGAGGGCCTGAATGAGCAGTTCTTC	CASSYRREGLNEQFF
-	TRBD1	TRBV7-2	TRBJ2-7	TGTGCCAGCAGCCCGCCGGGACAGCCCTACGAGCAGTACTTC	CASSPPGQPYEQYF
-	-	TRBV5-1	TRBJ2-7	TGCGCCAGCAGCGCGTGGGGGGAAGAGACTTCCGAGCAGTACTTC	CASSAWGEETSEQYF
-	-	TRBV7-2	TRBJ2-7	TGTGCCAGCAGTTACCTCTCGGGCGAGCAGTACTTC	CASSYLSGEQYF
-	-	TRBV10-3	TRBJ2-3	TGTGCCATCAGTGAGGGGGTTTTAGATACGCAGTATTTT	CAISEGVLDTQYF
-	-	TRBV6-1	TRBJ1-1	TGTGCCAGCAGTGAAGGGAGGGGGGTGACTGAAGCTTTCTTT	CASSEGRGVTEAFF
-	-	TRBV10-3	TRBJ2-2	TGTGCCATCAGTGGAATGGTGGGTCCGAACACCGGGGAGCTGTTTTTT	CAISGMVGPNTGELFF
-	-	TRBV7-7	TRBJ2-5	TGTGCTAGCAGCTTTAACGACCAAGAGACCCAGTACTTC	CASSFNDQETQYF
-	TRBD2	TRBV4-3	TRBJ2-7	TGCGCCAGCAGCCAACAGGGACTAGGAGAAACCTACGAGCAGTACTTC	CASSQQGLGETYEQYF
-	-	TRBV28	TRBJ1-2	TGTGCCAGCGGGGCTGACCGCTATGGCTACACCTTC	CASGADRYGYTF
-	-	TRBV7-9	TRBJ2-1	TGTGCCAGCAGCTTGAGAACGGACACGGAGCAGTTCTTC	CASSLRTDTEQFF
once	TRBD2	TRBV27	TRBJ2-7	TGTGCCAGCAGCCCGGGACTAGCGGCTCGCGAGCAGTACTTC	CASSPGLAAREQYF
once	TRBD2	TRBV19	TRBJ2-1	TGTGCCAGTAGTCTGGGACTAGCGGGGGATGAGCAGTTCTTC	CASSLGLAGDEQFF
-	TRBD2	TRBV6-5	TRBJ2-1	TGTGCCAGCAGGGAAAGCGGGGGGATTTGGGATGAGCAGTTCTTC	CASRESGGIWDEQFF